The entry below describes one T cell receptor beta chain. The junction shows a germline mismatch at one end, possibly a read error. The CDR3 consists of 14 residues. Germline-derived CDR1 and CDR2 are MNHEY and SVGAGI. Repertoires were generated with immunoSEQ multiplex PCR, while TCRdb's copy carries only in-frame clones and drops some. The table includes hundreds of thousands of clones, about 87% detected once. These data come from a study of shared T cell receptors in the human thymus. These sequences were also reported in another study, on human thymus T cells.

This sequence joins TRBV6-5 and TRBJ2-7; D gene ambiguous. Material for sequencing was thymocytes. The receptor was derived from a boy under two years old with a congenital heart defect. The CDR3, as DNA: TGTGCCAGCAGACCCCGTTCTAGAGCCCCAGAGCGGTACTTC. This gives the protein CASRPRSRAPERYF.